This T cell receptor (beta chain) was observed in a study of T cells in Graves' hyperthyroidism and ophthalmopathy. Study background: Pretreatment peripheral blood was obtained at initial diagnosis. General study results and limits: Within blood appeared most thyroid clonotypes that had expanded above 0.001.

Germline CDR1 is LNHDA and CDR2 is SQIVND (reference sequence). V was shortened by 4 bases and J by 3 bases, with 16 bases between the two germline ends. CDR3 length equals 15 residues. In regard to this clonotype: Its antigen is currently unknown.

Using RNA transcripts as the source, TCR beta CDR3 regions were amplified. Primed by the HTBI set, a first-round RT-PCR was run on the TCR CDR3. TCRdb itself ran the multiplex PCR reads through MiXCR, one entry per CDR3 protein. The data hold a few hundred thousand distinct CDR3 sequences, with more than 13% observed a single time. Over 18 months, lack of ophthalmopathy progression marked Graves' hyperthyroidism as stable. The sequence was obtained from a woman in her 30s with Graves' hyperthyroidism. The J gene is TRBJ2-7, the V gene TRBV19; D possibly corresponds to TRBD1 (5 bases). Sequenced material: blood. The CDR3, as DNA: TGTGCCAGTAGTAAGTACGGCGGACAAAACTACGAGCAGTACTTC. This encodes CASSKYGGQNYEQYF. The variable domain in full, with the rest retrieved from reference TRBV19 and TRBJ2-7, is DGGITQSPKYLFRKEGQNVTLSCEQNLNHDAMYWYRQDPGQGLRLIYYSQIVNDFQKGDIAEGYSVSREKKESFPLTVTSAQKNPTAFYLCASSKYGGQNYEQYFGPGTRLTVT.